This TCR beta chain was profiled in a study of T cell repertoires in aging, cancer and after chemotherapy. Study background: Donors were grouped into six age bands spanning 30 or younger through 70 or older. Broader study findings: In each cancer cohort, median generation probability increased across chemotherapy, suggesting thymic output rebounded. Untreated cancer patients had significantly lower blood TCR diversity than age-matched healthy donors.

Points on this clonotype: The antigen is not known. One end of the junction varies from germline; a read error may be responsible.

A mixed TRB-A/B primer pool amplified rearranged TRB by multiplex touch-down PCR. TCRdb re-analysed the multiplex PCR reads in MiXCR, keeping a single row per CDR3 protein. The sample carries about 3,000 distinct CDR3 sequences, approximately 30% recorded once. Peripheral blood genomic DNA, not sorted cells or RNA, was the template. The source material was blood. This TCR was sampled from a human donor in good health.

The chain's CDR3 is CTTSRVVRGTLEQFF. The CDR3 DNA reads as TGTACCACCAGCAGAGTGGTCAGGGGGACACTAGAGCAGTTCTTC. The J gene is TRBJ2-1, the V gene TRBV15, with 7 bases matching TRBD1. CDR3 length: 15 residues. CDR1 LNHNV and CDR2 YYDKDF come from the germline V gene (reference sequence).